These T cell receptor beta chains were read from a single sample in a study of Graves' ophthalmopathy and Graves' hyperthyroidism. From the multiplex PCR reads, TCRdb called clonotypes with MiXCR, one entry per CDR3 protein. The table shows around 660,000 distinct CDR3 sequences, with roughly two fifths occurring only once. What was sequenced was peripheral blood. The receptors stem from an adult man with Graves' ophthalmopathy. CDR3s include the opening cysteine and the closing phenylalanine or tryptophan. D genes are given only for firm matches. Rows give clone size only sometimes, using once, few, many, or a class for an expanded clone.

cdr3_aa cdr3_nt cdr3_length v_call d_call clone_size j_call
CASIGTSWTDTQYF TGTGCCAGCATCGGAACTAGCTGGACAGATACGCAGTATTTT 14 TRBV2 . . TRBJ2-3
CSGERANYGYTF TGCAGCGGTGAAAGGGCCAACTATGGCTACACCTTC 12 TRBV29-1 . many TRBJ1-2
CAISWTDTGELFF TGTGCCATCAGTTGGACCGATACCGGGGAGCTGTTTTTT 13 TRBV10-3 . many TRBJ2-2
CSSGFLGGANVLTF TGCAGCTCGGGGTTCCTAGGTGGGGCCAACGTCCTGACTTTC 14 TRBV29-1 . . TRBJ2-6
CASSQDGLGYYGYTF TGTGCCAGCAGCCAAGACGGGCTGGGCTACTATGGCTACACCTTC 15 TRBV12-3/TRBV12-4 . . TRBJ1-2
CASSYPGDEAFF TGTGCCAGTAGTTATCCGGGGGATGAAGCTTTCTTT 12 TRBV19 . . TRBJ1-1
CASSQVSGTNTGELFF TGTGCCAGCAGCCAGGTCTCAGGAACGAACACCGGGGAGCTGTTTTTT 16 TRBV7-9 . . TRBJ2-2
CSGQDTEAFF TGCAGCGGGCAGGACACTGAAGCTTTCTTT 10 TRBV29-1 . once TRBJ1-1
CATSDLSLDTDTQYF TGTGCCACCAGTGATTTATCTCTAGACACGGATACGCAGTATTTT 15 TRBV24-1 . few TRBJ2-3
CASSVVPGHRYNEQYF TGTGCCAGCAGCGTTGTCCCGGGACACCGATACAACGAGCAGTACTTC 16 TRBV11-2 . . TRBJ2-7
CASRVEGYEQYF TGCGCCAGCAGGGTCGAGGGCTACGAGCAGTACTTC 12 TRBV5-1 . . TRBJ2-7
CSGQGYDNQPQHF TGCAGTGGACAGGGCTATGACAATCAGCCCCAGCATTTT 13 TRBV20-1 TRBD1 few TRBJ1-5
CATAGVIDASGYTF TGTGCCACAGCAGGGGTCATCGACGCCAGTGGCTACACCTTC 14 TRBV2 . . TRBJ1-2
CASSTPEKNTEAFF TGTGCCAGTAGTACGCCGGAGAAGAACACTGAAGCTTTCTTT 14 TRBV19 . . TRBJ1-1
CASSDREWNTEAFF TGTGCCAGCAGTGACCGAGAGTGGAACACTGAAGCTTTCTTT 14 TRBV2 . many TRBJ1-1
CASSTGQGATSGANVLTF TGTGCCAGCAGCACGGGACAGGGGGCTACCTCTGGGGCCAACGTCCTGACTTTC 18 TRBV5-4 TRBD1 . TRBJ2-6
CASSQNSGPPLSYEQYF TGTGCCAGCAGCCAGAATTCCGGGCCTCCACTTTCCTACGAGCAGTACTTC 17 TRBV11-1 . . TRBJ2-7
CASSGLAGSYEQYF TGTGCCAGCAGCGGACTAGCGGGCTCCTACGAGCAGTACTTC 14 TRBV9 TRBD2 many TRBJ2-7
CSASEGTANYGYTF TGCAGCGCCAGCGAAGGGACAGCTAACTATGGCTACACCTTC 14 TRBV29-1 TRBD1 many TRBJ1-2
CASSLAFGDLGEQYF TGTGCCAGCAGCTTGGCGTTCGGGGACCTTGGGGAGCAGTACTTC 15 TRBV7-8 . . TRBJ2-7
CASSAGTGYSF TGTGCCAGCAGCGCAGGGACAGGGTACTCGTTC 11 TRBV2 TRBD1 once TRBJ2-7
CASSEDDRVETQYF TGTGCCAGCAGTGAAGATGACAGGGTGGAGACCCAGTACTTC 14 TRBV6-1 TRBD1 many TRBJ2-5
CASSLADPDSPLHF TGTGCCAGCAGCTTAGCTGACCCCGATTCACCCCTCCACTTT 14 TRBV11-2 . many TRBJ1-6
CASSLSENTEAFF TGTGCTAGCAGCTTATCTGAGAACACTGAAGCTTTCTTT 13 TRBV5-1 . many TRBJ1-1
CSASIGPEHF TGCAGTGCTAGCATAGGACCCGAGCATTTT 10 TRBV20-1 . once TRBJ1-5
CASSLGPPRELFF TGCGCCAGCAGCTTGGGCCCACCGCGTGAGCTGTTTTTT 13 TRBV5-1 . once TRBJ2-2
CSARSVEGRPQHF TGCAGCGCCAGGAGTGTAGAGGGAAGGCCCCAGCATTTT 13 TRBV29-1 . . TRBJ1-5
CASSQEGSATGFF TGTGCCAGCAGCCAAGAGGGTAGCGCGACTGGATTCTTC 13 TRBV9 . . TRBJ2-5
CASSYSGGPGTDTQYF TGTGCCAGCAGTTACTCGGGGGGCCCAGGAACAGATACGCAGTATTTT 16 TRBV6-5 . . TRBJ2-3
CASSYQETRETQYF TGTGCCAGCAGTTACCAGGAAACACGAGAGACCCAGTACTTC 14 TRBV6-6 . few TRBJ2-5
CASSLRAQYF TGCGCCAGCAGCCTGAGAGCCCAGTACTTC 10 TRBV4-1 . . TRBJ2-5
CASSLGDRGPLYQETQYF TGTGCCAGCAGCTTAGGGGACAGGGGGCCTTTATACCAAGAGACCCAGTACTTC 18 TRBV7-2 TRBD1 few TRBJ2-5
CATSRVESRETQYF TGTGCCACCAGCAGGGTGGAGTCTCGAGAGACCCAGTACTTC 14 TRBV15 . many TRBJ2-5
CAISDPAVSSYEQYF TGTGCCATCAGTGACCCGGCGGTTAGCTCCTACGAGCAGTACTTC 15 TRBV10-3 . many TRBJ2-7
CASSQSSRISGNTIYF TGCGCCAGCAGCCAATCGAGTAGGATCTCTGGAAACACCATATATTTT 16 TRBV4-3 . few TRBJ1-3
CASSTPGLAEIYEQYF TGTGCCAGCAGTACACCGGGACTAGCGGAGATTTACGAGCAGTACTTC 16 TRBV14 TRBD2 . TRBJ2-7
CASGTGNQPQHF TGTGCCAGCGGCACCGGCAATCAGCCCCAGCATTTT 12 TRBV7-8 . many TRBJ1-5
CAISELANQPRIHF TGTGCCATCAGTGAGCTGGCTAATCAGCCCCGGATTCACTTT 14 TRBV10-3 . . TRBJ1-6
CASSESGRVVDETQYF TGTGCCAGCAGTGAATCCGGCAGGGTTGTGGATGAGACCCAGTACTTC 16 TRBV24-1 . . TRBJ2-5
CASSSGTSGRGKYF TGTGCCAGCAGCTCCGGGACTAGCGGGCGGGGGAAGTACTTC 14 TRBV7-9 TRBD2 . TRBJ2-7
CASIPRDRGDEQYF TGTGCCAGCATCCCCCGGGACAGGGGCGACGAGCAGTACTTC 14 TRBV11-2 TRBD1 . TRBJ2-7